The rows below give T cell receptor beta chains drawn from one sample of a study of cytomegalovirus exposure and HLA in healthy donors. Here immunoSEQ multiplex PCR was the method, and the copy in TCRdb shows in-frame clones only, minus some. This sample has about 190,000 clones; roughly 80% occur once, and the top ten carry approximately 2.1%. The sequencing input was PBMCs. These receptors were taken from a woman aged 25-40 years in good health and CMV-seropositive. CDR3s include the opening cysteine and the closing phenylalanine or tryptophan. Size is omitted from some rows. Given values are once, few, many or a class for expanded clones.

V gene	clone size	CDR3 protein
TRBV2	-	CASSPQGIEAGNTIYF
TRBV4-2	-	CASSQDQASHSSYTF
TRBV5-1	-	CASSPQGASTEAFF
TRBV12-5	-	CASGLDRAGTGELFF
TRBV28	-	CASSLGGGSSNQPQHF
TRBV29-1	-	CSVDLRSRGEDEQYF
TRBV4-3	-	CASSQRREGNYGYTF
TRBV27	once	CASSSGLTNEKLFF
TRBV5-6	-	CASSLVAGGTDTQYF
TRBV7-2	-	CASRTRLADYGELFF
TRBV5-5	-	CASSLEWGRTEAFF
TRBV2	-	CASSDKDRRTDTQYF
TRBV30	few	CAWSVSGYEQYF
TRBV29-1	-	CSVAGYYGYTF
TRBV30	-	CAWKRLAGGRPLLTDTQYF
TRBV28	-	CASRGAAPNEQFF
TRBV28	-	CASSLLGAGGTEAFF
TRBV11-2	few	CASSLTHGQAGANVLTF
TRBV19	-	CASRTGGSSYEQYF
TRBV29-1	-	CSVASSGGPQQYF
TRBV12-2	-	CASRSPTGDYGYTF
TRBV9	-	CASSVVPLTSGVYNEQFF
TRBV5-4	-	CASSIGLAGGLDEQFF
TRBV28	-	CASSFSRGQAYEQYF
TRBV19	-	CASRTAGRNYGYTF
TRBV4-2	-	CASSQGPSGRLTDTQYF
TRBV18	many	CASSQSRRGLSDYGYTF
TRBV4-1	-	CASTPFAPLGYGYTF
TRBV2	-	CASSSQGAGSPLHF
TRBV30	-	CAWSVASGTQYF
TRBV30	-	CAWSVGQGAIAGEQFF
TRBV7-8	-	CASSSTGGQETQYF
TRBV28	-	CASSSEKRGTDTQYF
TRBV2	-	CASNPGGVYEQYF
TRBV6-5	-	CASSYLAGVNEQFF
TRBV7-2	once	CASNPRGGGQPQHF
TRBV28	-	CASSLLARTGTDTQYF
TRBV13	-	CASSFRGNTEAFF
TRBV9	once	CASRQSNSFTDTQYF
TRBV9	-	CASSSRTGANYGYTF
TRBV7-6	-	CASSPDGTITDTQYF
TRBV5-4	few	CASSLGMTSGATNEQFF
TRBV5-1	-	CASSPGDLSSYNSPLHF
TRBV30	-	CAWSRNTEAFF
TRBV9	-	CASSKGQGNTGELFF
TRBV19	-	CASTDRGKTEAFF
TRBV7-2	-	CASSPRTSGRDTQYF
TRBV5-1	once	CASSLDPGGNQPQHF
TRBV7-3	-	CASSRTGWTGELFF
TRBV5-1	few	CASSAGTGFGYTF
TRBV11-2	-	CASSLSGTGGNEQFF
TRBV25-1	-	CASSSTRTATYEQYF
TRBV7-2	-	CASSFTIQETQYF
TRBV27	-	CASSFDREETQYF
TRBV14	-	CASSQSESNQPQHF
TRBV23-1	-	CASRIMGQVVTNTGELFF
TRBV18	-	CASSPGQGVDYGYTF
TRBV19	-	CASSARQFTEAFF
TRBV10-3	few	CAISDTRGSSYNEQFF
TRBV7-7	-	CASSSGVAAYNEQFF